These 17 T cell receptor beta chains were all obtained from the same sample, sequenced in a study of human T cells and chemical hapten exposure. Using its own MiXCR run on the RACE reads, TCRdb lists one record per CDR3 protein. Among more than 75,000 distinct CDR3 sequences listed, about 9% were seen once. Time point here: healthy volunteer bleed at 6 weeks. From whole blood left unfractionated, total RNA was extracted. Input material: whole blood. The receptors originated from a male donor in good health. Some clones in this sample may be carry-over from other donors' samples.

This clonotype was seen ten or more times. In nucleotides, the CDR3 is TGTGCCACCAGTGATGACAGGGACACCGGGGAGCTGTTTTTT. This codes for CATSDDRDTGELFF. The rearrangement links TRBV24-1 to TRBJ2-2; 7 bases align to TRBD1. Per germline, CDR1 KGHDR and CDR2 SFDVKD. There are 14 residues in the CDR3. With V trimmed by 3 bases and J by 3 bases, 0 bases remained unmatched.

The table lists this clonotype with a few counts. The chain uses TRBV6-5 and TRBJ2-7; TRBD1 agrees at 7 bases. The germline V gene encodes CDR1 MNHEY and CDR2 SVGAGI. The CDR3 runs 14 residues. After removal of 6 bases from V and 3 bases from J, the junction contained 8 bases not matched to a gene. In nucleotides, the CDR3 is TGTGCCAGCAGCTCCGCCGGGACAGTCTACGAGCAGTACTTC. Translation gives CASSSAGTVYEQYF.

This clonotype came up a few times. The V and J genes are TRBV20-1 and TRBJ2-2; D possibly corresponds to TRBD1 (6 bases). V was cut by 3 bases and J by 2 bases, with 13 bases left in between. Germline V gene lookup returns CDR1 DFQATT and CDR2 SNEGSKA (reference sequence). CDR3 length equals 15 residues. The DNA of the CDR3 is TGCAGTGCTAGGAGGGGGTCGATTAACACCGGGGAGCTGTTTTTT. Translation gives CSARRGSINTGELFF.

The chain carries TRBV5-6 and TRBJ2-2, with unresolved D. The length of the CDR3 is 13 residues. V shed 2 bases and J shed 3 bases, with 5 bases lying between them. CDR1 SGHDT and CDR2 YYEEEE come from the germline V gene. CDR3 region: CASSLSYTGELFF. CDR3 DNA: TGTGCCAGCAGCTTAAGTTACACCGGGGAGCTGTTTTTT. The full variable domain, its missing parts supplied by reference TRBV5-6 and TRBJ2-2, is DAGVTQSPTHLIKTRGQQVTLRCSPKSGHDTVSWYQQALGQGPQFIFQYYEEEERQRGNFPDRFSGHQFPNYSSELNVNALLLGDSALYLCASSLSYTGELFFGEGSRLTVL.

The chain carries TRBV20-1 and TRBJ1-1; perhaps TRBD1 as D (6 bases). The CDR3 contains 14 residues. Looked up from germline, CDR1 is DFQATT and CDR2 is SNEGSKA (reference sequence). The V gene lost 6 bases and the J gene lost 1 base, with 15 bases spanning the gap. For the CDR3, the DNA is TGCAGTGCCGATTCGGCAGGGGAGAACACTGAAGCTTTCTTT. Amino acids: CSADSAGENTEAFF.

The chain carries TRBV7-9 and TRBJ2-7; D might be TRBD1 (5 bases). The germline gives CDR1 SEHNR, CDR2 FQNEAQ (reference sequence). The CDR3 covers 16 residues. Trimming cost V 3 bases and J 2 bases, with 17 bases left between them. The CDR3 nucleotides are TGTGCCAGCAGCTTGCCCGTGGGAAGGGGCCCCTACGAGCAGTACTTC. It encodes CASSLPVGRGPYEQYF.

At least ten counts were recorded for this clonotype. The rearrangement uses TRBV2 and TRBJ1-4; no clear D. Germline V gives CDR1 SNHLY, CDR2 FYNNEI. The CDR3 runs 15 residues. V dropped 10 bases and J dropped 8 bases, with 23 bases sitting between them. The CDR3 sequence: CAKGVGPLDGEKLFF. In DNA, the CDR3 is TGTGCCAAAGGTGTAGGACCCCTGGACGGAGAAAAACTGTTTTTT.

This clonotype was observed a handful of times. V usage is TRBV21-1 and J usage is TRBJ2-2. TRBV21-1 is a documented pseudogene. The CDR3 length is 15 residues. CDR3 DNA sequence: TGTGCCAGCAGCACGCGAGACACCAACACCGGGGAGCTGTTTTTT. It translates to CASSTRDTNTGELFF.

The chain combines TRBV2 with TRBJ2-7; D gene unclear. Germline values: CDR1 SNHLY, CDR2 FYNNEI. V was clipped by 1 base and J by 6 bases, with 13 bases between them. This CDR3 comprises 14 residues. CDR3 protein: CASSEVPPPGEQYF. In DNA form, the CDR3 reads TGTGCCAGCAGTGAAGTCCCTCCCCCGGGCGAGCAGTACTTC.

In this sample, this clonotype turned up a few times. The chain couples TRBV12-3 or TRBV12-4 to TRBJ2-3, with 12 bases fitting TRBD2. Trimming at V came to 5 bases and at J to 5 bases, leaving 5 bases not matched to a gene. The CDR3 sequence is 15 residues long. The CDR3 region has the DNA TGTGCCAGCAGTCCGACTAGCGGGAGAGGAGATACGCAGTATTTT. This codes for CASSPTSGRGDTQYF.

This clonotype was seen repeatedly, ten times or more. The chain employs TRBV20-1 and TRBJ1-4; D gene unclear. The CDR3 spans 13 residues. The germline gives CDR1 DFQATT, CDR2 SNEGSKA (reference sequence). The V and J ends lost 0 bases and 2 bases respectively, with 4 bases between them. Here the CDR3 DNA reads TGCAGTGCTAGAGAGCAGACTAATGAAAAACTGTTTTTT. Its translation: CSAREQTNEKLFF.

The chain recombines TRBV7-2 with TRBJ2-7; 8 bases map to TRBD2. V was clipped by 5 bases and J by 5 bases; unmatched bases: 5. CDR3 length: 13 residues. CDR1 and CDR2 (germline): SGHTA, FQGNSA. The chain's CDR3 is CASSPLGGDEQYF. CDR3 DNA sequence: TGTGCCAGCAGCCCCCTCGGGGGGGACGAGCAGTACTTC.

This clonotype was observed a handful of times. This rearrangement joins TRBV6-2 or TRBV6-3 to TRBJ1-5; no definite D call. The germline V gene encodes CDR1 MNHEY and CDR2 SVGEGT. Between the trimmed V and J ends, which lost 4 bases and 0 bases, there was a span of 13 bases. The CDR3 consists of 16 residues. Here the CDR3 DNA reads TGTGCCAGCAGTTTCTCCGGGAGAAATAGCAATCAGCCCCAGCATTTT. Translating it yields CASSFSGRNSNQPQHF.

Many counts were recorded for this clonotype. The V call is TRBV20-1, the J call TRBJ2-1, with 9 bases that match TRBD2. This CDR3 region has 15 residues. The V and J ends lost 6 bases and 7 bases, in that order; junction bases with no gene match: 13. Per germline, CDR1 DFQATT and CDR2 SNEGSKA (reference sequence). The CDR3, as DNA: TGCAGTGCCGGGGCGGTAGCGGGAGTGTATAATGAGCAGTTCTTC. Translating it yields CSAGAVAGVYNEQFF.

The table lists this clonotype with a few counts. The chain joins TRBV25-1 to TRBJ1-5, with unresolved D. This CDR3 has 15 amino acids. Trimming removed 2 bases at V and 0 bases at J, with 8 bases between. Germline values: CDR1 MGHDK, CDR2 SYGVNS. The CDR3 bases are TGTGCCAGCAGTGAAGGTTCTTATAGCAATCAGCCCCAGCATTTT. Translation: CASSEGSYSNQPQHF.

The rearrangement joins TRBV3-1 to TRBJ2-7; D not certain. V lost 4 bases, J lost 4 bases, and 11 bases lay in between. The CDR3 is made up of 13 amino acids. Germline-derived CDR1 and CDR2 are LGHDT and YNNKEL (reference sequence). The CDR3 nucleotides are TGTGCCAGCAGCCCCTTGGGGAAATACGAGCAGTACTTC. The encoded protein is CASSPLGKYEQYF.

CDR3 nucleotides: TGTGCCAGCAGCTTAACCCCAGACAGTAACACCGGGGAGCTGTTTTTT. This sequence encodes CASSLTPDSNTGELFF. The chain links TRBV7-6 to TRBJ2-2; TRBD1 might be the D (5 bases). This CDR3 has 16 amino acids. V lost 2 bases, J lost 2 bases, and 12 bases lay in between. Germline V gene data show CDR1 as SGHVS and CDR2 as FNYEAQ.